Given below is one T cell receptor (beta chain) in context. Sequencing was performed with immunoSEQ multiplex PCR; in TCRdb, only in-frame clones are kept and a portion is missing. The data hold 300,000 to 400,000 clones, with approximately 88% observed a single time. The entry originates in a study of blood T cell repertoires in COVID-19. V lost 2 bases and J 5 bases, leaving 10 bases between the germline ends. This CDR3 contains 13 residues. Germline loops: CDR1 MNHEY, CDR2 SVGEGT. This sequence originates from a man aged 25 to 45 with COVID-19, enrolled during active disease. This chain links TRBV6-2 or TRBV6-3 with TRBJ2-7, with D perhaps matching TRBD1 (6 bases). Sequences were obtained from peripheral blood. CDR3 loop: CASSYGAGDEQYF. CDR3 nucleotides: TGTGCCAGCAGTTACGGGGCAGGGGACGAGCAGTACTTC.